This passage covers 30 T cell receptor beta chains from one sample sequenced in a study of T cell responses to AZD1222 COVID-19 vaccine. Repertoires were generated with immunoSEQ multiplex PCR, while TCRdb's copy carries only in-frame clones and drops some. The sample shows approximately 150,000 clones, almost 95% of them seen only once. Sequenced material: peripheral blood, taken on day 0 of AZD1222 vaccination. These receptors were collected from an adult in good health.

The CDR3 bases are TGTGCCAGCAACCTAGGGGGGGCGGAAAAACTGTTTTTT. This gives the protein CASNLGGAEKLFF. The V gene is TRBV12-3 or TRBV12-4, the J gene TRBJ1-4; D is perhaps TRBD1 (6 bases). V was clipped by 7 bases and J by 8 bases, with 14 bases between them. This CDR3 comprises 13 residues.

The chain recombines TRBV6-4 with TRBJ1-1; D is unresolved. Germline CDR1 reads MRHNA; CDR2 reads SNTAGT. This CDR3 has 14 residues. V was trimmed by 0 bases and J by 1 base, leaving 6 bases between them. Written as DNA, the CDR3 is TGTGCCAGCAGTGACTCTATATGGAACACTGAAGCTTTCTTT. Residues: CASSDSIWNTEAFF.

The chain couples TRBV7-2 to TRBJ1-2; D is possibly TRBD1 (5 bases). Germline V CDR1 and CDR2: SGHTA, FQGNSA. The CDR3 sequence is 15 residues long. Between the trimmed V and J ends, which lost 6 bases and 4 bases, there was a span of 18 bases. The CDR3 nucleotides are TGTGCCAGCAGTTCGTGGGAAAGGGGCAGCTATGGCTACACCTTC. Translating it yields CASSSWERGSYGYTF.

This clone was picked up one time. The chain employs TRBV10-2 and TRBJ1-5, with a weak D call TRBD1 (6 bases). This CDR3 spans 15 amino acids. V lost 0 bases and J lost 6, with 12 bases in between. The germline gives CDR1 WSHSY, CDR2 SAAADI. CDR3 nucleotides: TGCGCCAGCAGTGAGTCGTTGCAGGGGACTCAGCCCCAGCATTTT. As protein: CASSESLQGTQPQHF.

J is TRBJ1-2 and V is TRBV4-3, with 11 bases identical to TRBD1. Per the germline V gene, CDR1 is LGHNA and CDR2 is YSLEER. The CDR3 loop spans 15 amino acids. J was trimmed by 4 bases and V by 1 base; bases with no gene match: 2. This chain's CDR3 is CASSQAGQGAYGYTF. The CDR3 DNA follows: TGCGCCAGCAGCCAAGCCGGACAGGGGGCCTATGGCTACACCTTC.

This rearrangement joins TRBV29-1 to TRBJ1-5; D is possibly TRBD1 (5 bases). CDR3 size: 16 residues. V was trimmed by 6 bases and J by 0 bases, leaving 18 bases between them. Germline lookup yields CDR1 SQVTM and CDR2 ANQGSEA. The CDR3 region has the DNA TGCAGCGTGTTCCCCAGGGACTGCTATAGCAATCAGCCCCAGCATTTT. Translation gives CSVFPRDCYSNQPQHF.

The rearrangement links TRBV7-3 to TRBJ2-1, with a possible D match to TRBD2 (6 bases). The length of the CDR3 is 13 residues. The V end lost 1 base, the J end lost 6 bases, and 7 bases lay between the germline ends. CDR1 and CDR2 from the germline V gene are SGHTA and FQGTGA. CDR3 amino acids: CASSLMRGNEQFF. In nucleotides, the CDR3 is TGTGCCAGCAGCTTAATGCGGGGCAATGAGCAGTTCTTC.

Points on this clone: One junction end does not reproduce the germline sequence, and a read error may be involved. The rearrangement uses TRBV7-6 and TRBJ1-6; TRBD1 aligns across 8 bases. The CDR3 has 15 residues. Germline V gene lookup returns CDR1 SGHVS and CDR2 FNYEAQ. This chain's CDR3 is CASSLGTGNNSPLHF. The CDR3 DNA is TGTGCCAGCAGTTTAGGGACAGGAAATAATTCACCCCTCCACTTT.

This clone was recorded a few times. The V and J genes are TRBV11-2 and TRBJ1-3; the match to TRBD1 covers 7 bases. With 5 bases clipped from V and 0 bases from J, the junction kept 4 bases outside the gene matches. Germline-derived CDR1 and CDR2 are SGHAT and FQNNGV. The CDR3 runs to 15 residues. CDR3 sequence: CASSQTGSSGNTIYF. In nucleotides, the CDR3 is TGTGCCAGCAGCCAGACAGGGAGCTCTGGAAACACCATATATTTT.

This sequence joins TRBV30 and TRBJ1-1, with TRBD1 matching 9 bases. Germline V gene lookup returns CDR1 GTSNPN and CDR2 SVGIG (reference sequence). The CDR3 is made up of 13 amino acids. V gave up 1 base and J gave up 3 bases; unmatched junction bases: 0. The chain's CDR3 is CAWSGQGDTEAFF. CDR3 nucleotides: TGTGCCTGGAGTGGACAGGGGGACACTGAAGCTTTCTTT.

The chain carries TRBV18 and TRBJ2-7; 8 positions match TRBD1. The CDR3 runs to 14 residues. The V segment lost 3 bases and the J segment 4 bases; nucleotides outside the gene matches: 5. CDR1 and CDR2 from the germline V gene are KGHSH and LQKENI. Here the CDR3 DNA reads TGTGCCAGCTCACCGGGACAGGTTCGGTACGAGCAGTACTTC. Encoded protein: CASSPGQVRYEQYF.

The chain is built from TRBV19 and TRBJ1-5, with D perhaps matching TRBD1 (5 bases). This CDR3 comprises 15 residues. Trimming pared 3 bases from V and 4 bases from J, leaving 13 bases between. Germline loops: CDR1 LNHDA, CDR2 SQIVND (reference sequence). The CDR3 sequence: CASSIKGPRNQPQHF. CDR3 coding DNA: TGTGCCAGTAGTATTAAGGGGCCACGAAATCAGCCCCAGCATTTT.

Only one count was recorded for this clone. The gene calls are TRBV18 and TRBJ2-2; D unresolved. The V gene lost 2 bases and the J gene lost 1 base, with 5 bases spanning the gap. The CDR3 runs to 14 residues. From germline, CDR1 is KGHSH and CDR2 LQKENI. The CDR3 region is CASSPAQNTGELFF. CDR3 bases: TGTGCCAGCTCACCAGCGCAGAACACCGGGGAGCTGTTTTTT. The entire variable domain, with the rest obtained from reference TRBV18 and TRBJ2-2, is as follows: NAGVMQNPRHLVRRRGQEARLRCSPMKGHSHVYWYRQLPEEGLKFMVYLQKENIIDESGMPKERFSAEFPKEGPSILRIQQVVRGDSAAYFCASSPAQNTGELFFGEGSRLTVL.

V gene TRBV30 combines with J gene TRBJ2-3; D call uncertain. CDR1 GTSNPN and CDR2 SVGIG come from the germline V gene (reference sequence). This CDR3 region has 14 residues. Trimming removed 1 base from V and 0 bases from J, with 8 bases in between. For the CDR3, the DNA is TGTGCCTGGAGTGGAAGATTTAGCACAGATACGCAGTATTTT. It translates to CAWSGRFSTDTQYF.

The chain joins TRBV7-8 to TRBJ2-1; maybe TRBD2 (5 bases). This CDR3 is built from 14 residues. Germline CDR1 SGHVS, CDR2 FQNEAQ. The germline V and J ends were trimmed by 4 bases and 7 bases, with 14 bases remaining between them. The DNA of the CDR3 is TGTGCCAGCAGCTCGGACTCCCTCCTAAATGAGCAGTTCTTC. This sequence encodes CASSSDSLLNEQFF.

The chain couples TRBV6-5 to TRBJ1-1; perhaps TRBD1 as D (5 bases). V was shortened by 4 bases and J by 1 base, with 16 bases between the two germline ends. Germline V CDR1 and CDR2: MNHEY, SVGAGI. The CDR3 consists of 16 residues. CDR3 bases: TGTGCCAGCAGTTCCCGGGGGGACCTGTCGAACACTGAAGCTTTCTTT. The encoded protein is CASSSRGDLSNTEAFF.

V usage is TRBV6-5 and J usage is TRBJ1-2, with D unresolved. The CDR3 runs 13 residues. Between the trimmed V and J ends, which lost 8 bases and 4 bases, there was a span of 14 bases. In germline, CDR1 is MNHEY, CDR2 SVGAGI. Here the CDR3 reads CASSTGFAYGYTF. CDR3 in DNA: TGTGCCAGCTCAACCGGCTTCGCCTATGGCTACACCTTC.

This chain links TRBV3-1 (or the pseudogene TRBV3-2) with TRBJ1-2, with D hard to call. CDR1 and CDR2 from the germline V gene are LGHDT and YNNKEL (reference sequence). Trimming took off 1 base at V and 6 bases at J, with 18 bases between the two ends. This CDR3 contains 16 residues. CDR3 bases: TGTGCCAGCAGCCAAGCTTCGGCGGCCCACACCAATGGCTACACCTTC. Residues: CASSQASAAHTNGYTF.

The V gene is TRBV12-3 or TRBV12-4, the J gene TRBJ2-5, with D perhaps being TRBD1 or TRBD2 (6 bases each). With 2 bases removed from V and 6 bases from J, the gap between germline ends came to 10 bases. The CDR3 runs to 13 residues. The CDR3 region has the DNA TGTGCCAGCAGTTTAAGGGGGGCCCAGACCCAGTACTTC. Translation: CASSLRGAQTQYF.

This chain links TRBV7-8 with TRBJ1-5, with a tentative D call TRBD1 (5 bases). The CDR3 is 16 amino acids. Germline loops: CDR1 SGHVS, CDR2 FQNEAQ. Trimming took 1 base from V and 6 from J, leaving 16 bases between them. The CDR3 nucleotides read TGTGCCAGCAGCTTAGAAGTGTCAGGGAACATTCAGCCCCAGCATTTT. Translation: CASSLEVSGNIQPQHF.

This clone was recorded only once. This chain joins TRBV7-9 and TRBJ2-5; possibly TRBD1 or TRBD2 for D (5 bases each). Per germline, CDR1 SEHNR and CDR2 FQNEAQ (reference sequence). V dropped 5 bases and J dropped 6 bases, with 19 bases sitting between them. This CDR3 has 15 amino acids. CDR3 DNA sequence: TGTGCCAGCAGCACCCGACAGACTATCGGGAAGACCCAGTACTTC. Residues: CASSTRQTIGKTQYF.

CDR3 residues: CASSLGTGGGNTIYF. CDR3 DNA: TGTGCCAGCAGCCTGGGGACAGGGGGCGGAAACACCATATATTTT. The chain is built from TRBV7-2 and TRBJ1-3, with TRBD1 identical over 12 bases. The V gene end was trimmed by 5 bases and the J gene end by 4 bases; junction bases not matched to a gene: 3. The CDR3 sequence is 15 residues long. Germline loops: CDR1 SGHTA, CDR2 FQGNSA.

V usage is TRBV29-1 and J usage is TRBJ1-4; D unresolved. Trimming left V 3 bases short and J 8 bases short, with 4 bases between. The V gene's germline CDR1 is SQVTM and CDR2 ANQGSEA. This CDR3 spans 10 amino acids. The CDR3 DNA follows: TGCAGCGTTGAGGGGGAAAAACTGTTTTTT. It yields the protein CSVEGEKLFF.

Only one count was recorded for this clone. The rearrangement links TRBV7-3 to TRBJ1-6; D is uncertain. The ends were cut back, 0 bases at V and 0 bases at J, with 6 bases in the middle. Per germline, CDR1 SGHTA and CDR2 FQGTGA. This CDR3 region has 16 residues. The CDR3 sequence is CASSLTPSSYNSPLHF. The CDR3 DNA reads as TGTGCCAGCAGCTTAACCCCTAGCTCCTATAATTCACCCCTCCACTTT.

The chain couples TRBV28 to TRBJ2-1; the D gene is possibly TRBD1 (5 bases). Germline lookup yields CDR1 MDHEN and CDR2 SYDVKM. The CDR3 runs 15 residues. V gave up 4 bases and J gave up 8 bases, with 18 bases separating them. The chain's CDR3 is CASSSRQLQQDEQFF. The CDR3 nucleotides are TGTGCCAGCAGTTCAAGACAGCTGCAACAGGATGAGCAGTTCTTC.

J is TRBJ2-3 and V is TRBV19; no firm D call. The CDR3 runs 14 residues. V was cut by 5 bases and J by 2 bases, with 11 bases left in between. The germline CDR1 and CDR2 sequences are LNHDA and SQIVND (reference sequence). CDR3 sequence reads: CASSWSRDTDTQYF. The DNA of the CDR3 is TGTGCCAGTAGTTGGTCAAGGGACACAGATACGCAGTATTTT.

This chain connects TRBV5-1 to TRBJ1-1; D gene ambiguous. The V end lost 4 bases, the J end lost 1 base, and 14 bases lay between the germline ends. This CDR3 is 15 amino acids long. In germline, CDR1 is SGHRS, CDR2 YFSETQ. The CDR3 sequence: CASSTVQPGNTEAFF. The CDR3 nucleotides read TGCGCCAGCAGCACGGTCCAACCGGGGAACACTGAAGCTTTCTTT.

The chain uses TRBV29-1 and TRBJ2-4, with 7 bases that match TRBD1. CDR1 and CDR2 (germline): SQVTM, ANQGSEA. The CDR3 length is 12 residues. V shed 4 bases, J shed 6 bases, and the junction held 3 bases outside the gene matches. In nucleotides, the CDR3 is TGCAGCGTTGTGGCAGGGGGAAACATTCAGTACTTC. Residues: CSVVAGGNIQYF.

The chain links TRBV2 to TRBJ1-6, with D possibly matching TRBD1 (5 bases). Trimming took off 4 bases at V and 8 bases at J, with 21 bases between the two ends. The CDR3 contains 17 residues. Germline CDR1 is SNHLY and CDR2 is FYNNEI. The CDR3 bases are TGTGCCAGCAGTGCTGTCTCCGGGACGTTTTATCATTCACCCCTCCACTTT. Its translation: CASSAVSGTFYHSPLHF.

The CDR3 loop is CASSLRQGEAEAFF. The CDR3 bases are TGTGCCAGCAGCTTAAGGCAGGGGGAAGCTGAAGCTTTCTTT. The chain links TRBV7-8 to TRBJ1-1; TRBD1 matches 7 bases. V gave up 2 bases and J gave up 6 bases; unmatched junction bases: 6. CDR1 is SGHVS and CDR2 is FQNEAQ in the germline V gene. The CDR3 sequence is 14 residues long.